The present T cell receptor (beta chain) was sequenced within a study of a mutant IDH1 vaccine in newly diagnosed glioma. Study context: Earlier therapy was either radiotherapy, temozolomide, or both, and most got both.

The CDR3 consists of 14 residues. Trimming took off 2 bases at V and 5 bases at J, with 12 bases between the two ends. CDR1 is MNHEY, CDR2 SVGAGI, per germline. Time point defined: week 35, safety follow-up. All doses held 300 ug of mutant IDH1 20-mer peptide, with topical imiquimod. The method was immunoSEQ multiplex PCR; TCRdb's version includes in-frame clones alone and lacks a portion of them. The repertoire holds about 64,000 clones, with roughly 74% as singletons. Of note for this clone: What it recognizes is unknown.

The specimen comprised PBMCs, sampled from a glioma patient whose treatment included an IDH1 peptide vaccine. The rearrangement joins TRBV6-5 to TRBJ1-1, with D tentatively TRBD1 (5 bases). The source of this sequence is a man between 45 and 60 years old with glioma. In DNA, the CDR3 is TGTGCCAGCAGTTACGGGGGGGTTGGTACTGAAGCTTTCTTT. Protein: CASSYGGVGTEAFF.